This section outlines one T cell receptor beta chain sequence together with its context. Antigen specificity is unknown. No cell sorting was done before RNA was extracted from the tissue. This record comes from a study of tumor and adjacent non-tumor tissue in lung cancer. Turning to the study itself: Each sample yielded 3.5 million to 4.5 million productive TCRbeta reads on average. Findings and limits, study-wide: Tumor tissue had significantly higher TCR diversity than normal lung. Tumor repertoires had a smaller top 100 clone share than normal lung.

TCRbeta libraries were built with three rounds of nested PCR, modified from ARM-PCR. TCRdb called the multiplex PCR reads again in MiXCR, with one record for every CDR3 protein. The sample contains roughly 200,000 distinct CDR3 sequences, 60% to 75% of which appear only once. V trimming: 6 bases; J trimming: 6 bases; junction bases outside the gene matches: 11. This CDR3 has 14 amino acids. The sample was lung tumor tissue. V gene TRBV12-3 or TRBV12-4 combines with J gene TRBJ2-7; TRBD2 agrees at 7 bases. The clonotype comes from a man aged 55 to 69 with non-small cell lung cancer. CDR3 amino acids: CASRPPTGRSEQYF. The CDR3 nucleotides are TGTGCCAGCAGACCCCCTACCGGGAGGAGCGAGCAGTACTTC.